A selection of T cell receptor beta chains follows, all from one sample in a study of early T cells in non-severe SARS-CoV-2 infection. TCRdb reanalysed the 5' RACE reads using MiXCR and keeps one entry per CDR3 protein. This table has 36,000 or so distinct CDR3 sequences, around 4.1% appearing once. Sequencing was done on a sample of whole blood. The source is an adult who was a healthcare worker with PCR-confirmed SARS-CoV-2 infection or an uninfected control (not recorded which). Both conserved end residues are part of each CDR3. D genes are given only for firm matches. Some rows have no size entry. The others give once, few or many, or a class for an expanded clone.

clone size | J gene | D gene | V gene | CDR3 DNA | CDR3 protein
many | TRBJ2-7 | TRBD1 | TRBV7-9 | TGTGCCAGCAGCTCCCCAACAGGGGAAGGGTACGAGCAGTACTTC | CASSSPTGEGYEQYF
many | TRBJ2-1 | TRBD1 | TRBV5-1 | TGCGCCAGCAGCTTGGGGGGACAGGGCTACAATGAGCAGTTCTTC | CASSLGGQGYNEQFF
many | TRBJ1-3 | . | TRBV14 | TGTGCCAGCAGCCAAGATTTCGCCGGAAACACCATATATTTT | CASSQDFAGNTIYF
few | TRBJ2-7 | TRBD1 | TRBV11-3 | TGTGCCAGCAGCCGGGACAGGTGGTTCGAGCAGTACTTC | CASSRDRWFEQYF
many | TRBJ1-2 | . | TRBV28 | TGTGCCAGCAGTCAGGATGGCTACACCTTC | CASSQDGYTF
many | TRBJ1-1 | . | TRBV29-1 | TGCAGCGTTGAAGACACTGAAGCTTTCTTT | CSVEDTEAFF
many | TRBJ1-1 | . | TRBV6-6 | TGTGCCAGCAGTTACGGCCTGGGAATTACGGATTCTGGTTTCTTT | CASSYGLGITDSGFF
many | TRBJ1-1 | . | TRBV7-9 | TGTGCCAGCAGCCTAACGACGGGGAACACTGAAGCTTTCTTT | CASSLTTGNTEAFF
many | TRBJ2-6 | . | TRBV6-1 | TGTGCCAGCAGTGAAGACAGGTCTGGGGCCAACGTCCTGACTTTC | CASSEDRSGANVLTF
many | TRBJ2-3 | . | TRBV5-1 | TGCGCCAGCAGCCCCGGGTTCACAGATACGCAGTATTTT | CASSPGFTDTQYF
many | TRBJ2-3 | TRBD2 | TRBV19 | TGTGCCAGTAGTATCGGACTAGTGTCAGATACGCAGTATTTT | CASSIGLVSDTQYF
many | TRBJ2-1 | TRBD1 | TRBV19 | TGTGCCAGTAGTATTCGACAGGGAGTTCTCCATGAGCAGTTCTTC | CASSIRQGVLHEQFF
medium-sized | TRBJ2-1 | TRBD2 | TRBV29-1 | TGCAGCGTACTCAGCGGGAGGGCCGCAGGTGAGCAGTTCTTC | CSVLSGRAAGEQFF
many | TRBJ2-7 | . | TRBV7-9 | TGTGCCAGCAGCTTCGGTTCAGGCGAGCAGTACTTC | CASSFGSGEQYF
many | TRBJ2-3 | . | TRBV19 | TGTGCCAGTCGCCTTCGCGGGATCACAGATACGCAGTATTTT | CASRLRGITDTQYF
many | TRBJ2-1 | TRBD2 | TRBV5-1 | TGCGCCAGCAGCGCTTCTGGCGGGAGCTCCTACAATGAGCAGTTCTTC | CASSASGGSSYNEQFF
many | TRBJ1-2 | TRBD1 | TRBV5-1 | TGCGCCAGCAGCTTGGGACAGGGGAACTATGGCTACACCTTC | CASSLGQGNYGYTF
many | TRBJ2-7 | TRBD1 | TRBV20-1 | TGCAGTGCTCGCAGGGACAGCGCCACGTATAACGAGCAGTACTTC | CSARRDSATYNEQYF
few | TRBJ2-5 | TRBD1 | TRBV5-6 | TGTGCCAGCAGCTCCCCGGGACAGGGGGCAGGAGAGACCCAGTACTTC | CASSSPGQGAGETQYF
many | TRBJ2-4 | . | TRBV6-1 | TGTGCCAGCAAGACCGGCGGGACCAAAAACATTCAGTACTTC | CASKTGGTKNIQYF
many | TRBJ2-1 | . | TRBV24-1 | TGTGCCACCTTAGACGACAACTACAATGAGCAGTTCTTC | CATLDDNYNEQFF
many | TRBJ2-7 | . | TRBV7-2 | TGTGCCAGCAGCTGGGGACAATCCTACGAGCAGTACTTC | CASSWGQSYEQYF
many | TRBJ1-5 | . | TRBV20-1 | TGCAGTGCTCTCCGGACAGCCAGCAATCAGCCCCAGCATTTT | CSALRTASNQPQHF
. | TRBJ1-5 | . | TRBV9 | TGTGCCAGCAGCGCCGTGGACAGTCACAATCAGCCCCAGCATTTT | CASSAVDSHNQPQHF
many | TRBJ1-1 | . | TRBV12-3/TRBV12-4 | TGTGCCACCGTGACCGTTTCTGAAGCTTTCTTT | CATVTVSEAFF
many | TRBJ2-5 | . | TRBV12-3/TRBV12-4 | TGTGCCAGCAGTCGCGCGGAGACCCAGTACTTC | CASSRAETQYF
. | TRBJ2-7 | TRBD2 | TRBV2 | TGTGCCAGCAGCCTTATCTCGGGGGGCGAGCAGTACTTC | CASSLISGGEQYF
many | TRBJ1-5 | . | TRBV12-5 | TGTGCTAGTGGTTTGCTACAAAACAATCAGCCCCAGCATTTT | CASGLLQNNQPQHF
many | TRBJ2-5 | . | TRBV9 | TGTGCCAGCAGCGTAGATGGACAACTCCAAGAGACCCAGTACTTC | CASSVDGQLQETQYF
few | TRBJ2-1 | TRBD2 | TRBV7-3 | TGTGCCAGCAGCTTGGGGGGGACTAGCGGTTACAATGAGCAGTTCTTC | CASSLGGTSGYNEQFF
many | TRBJ2-3 | TRBD2 | TRBV5-1 | TGCGCCAGCAGCTTGCCTCGGTCTAGCGGTTACACAGATACGCAGTATTTT | CASSLPRSSGYTDTQYF
. | TRBJ2-1 | . | TRBV12-3/TRBV12-4 | TGTGCCAGCAGTCCTGGACAGCCACTGGGAAATGAGCAGTTCTTC | CASSPGQPLGNEQFF
many | TRBJ1-1 | . | TRBV18 | TGTGCCAGCTCCCCCGATTATCAAGGCACTGAAGCTTTCTTT | CASSPDYQGTEAFF
many | TRBJ2-7 | TRBD2 | TRBV7-4 | TGTGCCAGCAGCTTAGTGGGACTAGCGGGAGTTAAGCAGTACTTC | CASSLVGLAGVKQYF
many | TRBJ2-2 | TRBD1 | TRBV2 | TGTGCCAGCAAGGGAACAGGGGTGACCGGGGAGCTGTTTTTT | CASKGTGVTGELFF
. | TRBJ2-7 | . | TRBV10-3 | TGTGCCATCAGTGCGGCTAGCTACTCCTACGAGCAGTACTTC | CAISAASYSYEQYF
many | TRBJ2-7 | . | TRBV20-1 | TGCAGTGCCCAATCGTTCGCGGTCTCCTACGAGCAGTACTTC | CSAQSFAVSYEQYF
many | TRBJ1-6 | . | TRBV3-1 | TGTGCCAGCAGCCAAGGGACCGCCGGACTGCGTTCACCCCTCCACTTT | CASSQGTAGLRSPLHF
many | TRBJ2-7 | . | TRBV25-1 | TGTGCCAGCAGTGACGTAGGGGGGGGCTCCTACGAGCAGTACTTC | CASSDVGGGSYEQYF
many | TRBJ2-1 | . | TRBV7-3 | TGTGCCAGCAGCTTAACCCCGACTCCCAATGAGCAGTTCTTC | CASSLTPTPNEQFF
many | TRBJ1-3 | TRBD1 | TRBV18 | TGTGCCAGCTCACGTTCCATTCCGGGACAGAGCTCTGGAAACACCATATATTTT | CASSRSIPGQSSGNTIYF
many | TRBJ2-3 | TRBD1 | TRBV19 | TGTGCCAGTAGTCGACAGACCAGGGGGGATACGCAGTATTTT | CASSRQTRGDTQYF
many | TRBJ1-1 | . | TRBV28 | TGTGCCAGCAGGGTTGGTATGGTTTCCACTGAAGCTTTCTTT | CASRVGMVSTEAFF
many | TRBJ2-3 | TRBD2 | TRBV6-5 | TGTGCCAGCAGTTACTCCCCGACTAGCGGGAGGTTAGGAGATACGCAGTATTTT | CASSYSPTSGRLGDTQYF
medium-sized | TRBJ2-7 | . | TRBV6-1 | TGTGCCAGCAGTGAAGCCCACGGACAGTCCTACGAGCAGTACTTC | CASSEAHGQSYEQYF
many | TRBJ2-2 | . | TRBV3-1 | TGTGCCAGCAGCCAGGCAACGGGGGGCAACACCGGGGAGCTGTTTTTT | CASSQATGGNTGELFF
medium-sized | TRBJ2-1 | TRBD2 | TRBV20-1 | TGCAGTGCTAGAGTAGCGGGAGGGCCGAATGAGCAGTTCTTC | CSARVAGGPNEQFF
many | TRBJ2-3 | . | TRBV7-3 | TGTGCCAGCAGCTTTAGGGGTGGGGGCACAGATACGCAGTATTTT | CASSFRGGGTDTQYF
many | TRBJ2-7 | TRBD1 | TRBV5-1 | TGCGCCAGCAGCGTTGACAGGGGCGGCTACGAGCAGTACTTC | CASSVDRGGYEQYF
few | TRBJ2-5 | . | TRBV5-1 | TGCGCCAGCAGCTTGCAGCACCCCATCGAAGAGACCCAGTACTTC | CASSLQHPIEETQYF